This T cell receptor beta chain was observed in a study of T cells in tumors after PD-1 blockade. Profiling relied on immunoSEQ multiplex PCR, and the TCRdb table lists in-frame clones only, not all of them. Counted here are 13,000 to 15,000 clones, about 66% occurring once; the ten biggest clones make up roughly 30%. Study observations and caveats: Blood contained about 40% of the tumor's TCR clonotypes.

Concerning this clone: What it recognizes is unknown.

This TCR derives from a human donor with cutaneous squamous cell carcinoma. Specimen: tumor tissue, collected after anti-PD-1 treatment.

The CDR3: CAISAGGAEETQYF. The CDR3 DNA is TGTGCCATCAGTGCGGGGGGGGCGGAAGAGACCCAGTACTTC. This chain uses TRBV10-3 with TRBJ2-5; 8 positions match TRBD2. Germline loops: CDR1 ENHRY, CDR2 SYGVKD. V trimming: 4 bases; J trimming: 3 bases; junction bases outside the gene matches: 4. The CDR3 runs to 14 residues.